The present TCR beta chain was sequenced within a study of T cells in women clearing cervical HPV infection. Findings and limits, study-wide: TRBV6-7 relative abundance averaged roughly 0.099% in cases and 0.15% to 0.2% in controls. CIN3+ cases had significantly higher TCR repertoire richness than controls, but evenness did not differ.

The method was immunoSEQ multiplex PCR; TCRdb's version includes in-frame clones alone and lacks a portion of them. In all, the sample yields roughly 37,000 clones. Of note for this clone: Its specificity is unknown. The read ends 3 residues before the CDR3 terminus; that terminus is restored from the germline J gene.

Germline V gene sequence: CDR1 SEHNR, CDR2 FQNEAQ (reference sequence). The CDR3 is made up of 15 amino acids. Trimming took 2 bases from V and 4 from J, leaving 14 bases between them. The origin of this receptor is a woman between 18 and 70 years old with a cervical HPV16 infection that either progressed to CIN3+ or cleared (not recorded which). This chain uses TRBV7-9 with TRBJ1-2, with D unresolved. Sequencing used blood buffy coat. CDR3 protein: CASSLQAPSPYGYTF. CDR3 DNA, as far as it was read: TGTGCCAGCAGCTTACAAGCCCCGTCCCCCTATGGC.